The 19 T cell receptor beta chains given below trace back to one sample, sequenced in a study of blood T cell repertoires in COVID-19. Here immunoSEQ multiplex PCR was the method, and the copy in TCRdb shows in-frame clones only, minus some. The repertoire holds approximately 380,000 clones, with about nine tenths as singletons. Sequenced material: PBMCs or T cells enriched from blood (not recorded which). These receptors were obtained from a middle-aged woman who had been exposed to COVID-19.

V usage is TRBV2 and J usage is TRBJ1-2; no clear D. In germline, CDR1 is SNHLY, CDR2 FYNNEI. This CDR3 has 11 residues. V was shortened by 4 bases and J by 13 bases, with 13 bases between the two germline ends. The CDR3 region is CASSVVRDATF. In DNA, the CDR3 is TGTGCCAGCAGTGTTGTGAGGGATGCCACCTTC. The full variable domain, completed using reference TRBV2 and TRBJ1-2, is EPEVTQTPSHQVTQMGQEVILRCVPISNHLYFYWYRQILGQKVEFLVSFYNNEISEKSEIFDDQFSVERPDGSNFTLKIRSTKLEDSAMYFCASSVVRDATFGSGTRLTVV.

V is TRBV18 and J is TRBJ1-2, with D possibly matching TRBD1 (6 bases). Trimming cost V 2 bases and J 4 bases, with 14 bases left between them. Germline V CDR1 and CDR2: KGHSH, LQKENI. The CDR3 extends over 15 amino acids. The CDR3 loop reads CASSPSADRTYGYTF. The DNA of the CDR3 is TGTGCCAGCTCACCAAGCGCAGACAGGACCTATGGCTACACCTTC.

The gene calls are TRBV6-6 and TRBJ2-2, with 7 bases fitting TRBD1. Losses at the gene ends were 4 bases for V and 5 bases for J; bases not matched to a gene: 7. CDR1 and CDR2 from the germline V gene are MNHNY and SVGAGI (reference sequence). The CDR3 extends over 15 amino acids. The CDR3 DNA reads TGTGCCAGCAGTTCTTTCCGACAGGGAACCGGGGAGCTGTTTTTT. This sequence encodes CASSSFRQGTGELFF.

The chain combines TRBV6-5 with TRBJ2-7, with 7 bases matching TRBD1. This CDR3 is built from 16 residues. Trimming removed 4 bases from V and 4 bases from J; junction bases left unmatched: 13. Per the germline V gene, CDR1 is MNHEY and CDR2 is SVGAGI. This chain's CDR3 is CASSSLWAGGSYEQYF. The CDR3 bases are TGTGCCAGCAGTTCCCTTTGGGCAGGGGGTTCTTACGAGCAGTACTTC.

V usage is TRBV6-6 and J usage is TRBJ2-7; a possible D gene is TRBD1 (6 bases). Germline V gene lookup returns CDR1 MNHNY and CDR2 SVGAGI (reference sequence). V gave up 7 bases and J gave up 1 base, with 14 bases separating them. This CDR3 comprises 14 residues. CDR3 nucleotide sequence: TGTGCCAGCAACCCGAGCAGGGGTTCCTACGAGCAGTACTTC. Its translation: CASNPSRGSYEQYF.

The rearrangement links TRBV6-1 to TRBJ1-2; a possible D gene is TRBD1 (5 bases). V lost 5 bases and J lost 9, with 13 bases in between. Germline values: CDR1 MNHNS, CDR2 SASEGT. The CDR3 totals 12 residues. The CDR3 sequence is CASSWDRGSYTF. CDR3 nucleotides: TGTGCCAGCAGTTGGGATCGGGGGAGCTACACCTTC.

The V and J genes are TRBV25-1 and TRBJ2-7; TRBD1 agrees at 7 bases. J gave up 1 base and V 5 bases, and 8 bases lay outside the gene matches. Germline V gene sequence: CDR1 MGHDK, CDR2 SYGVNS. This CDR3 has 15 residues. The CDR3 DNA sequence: TGTGCCAGCAGTCAGCCCAACAGGGGATCCTACGAGCAGTACTTC. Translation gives CASSQPNRGSYEQYF.

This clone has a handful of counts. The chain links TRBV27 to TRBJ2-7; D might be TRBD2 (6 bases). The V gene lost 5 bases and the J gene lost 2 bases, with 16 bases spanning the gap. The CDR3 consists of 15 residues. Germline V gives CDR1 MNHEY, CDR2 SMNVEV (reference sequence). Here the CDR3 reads CASSKSGGATYEQYF. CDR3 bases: TGTGCCAGCAGTAAAAGCGGAGGGGCCACCTACGAGCAGTACTTC.

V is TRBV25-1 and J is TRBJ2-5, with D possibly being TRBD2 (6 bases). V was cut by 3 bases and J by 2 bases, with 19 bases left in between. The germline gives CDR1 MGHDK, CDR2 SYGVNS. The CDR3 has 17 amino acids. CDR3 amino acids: CASSENLTGRGQETQYF. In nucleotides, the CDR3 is TGTGCCAGCAGTGAGAACTTGACCGGGAGAGGGCAAGAGACCCAGTACTTC.

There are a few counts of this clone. The CDR3 loop reads CASSPIGGRGQPQHF. The DNA of the CDR3 is TGTGCCAGCTCACCAATTGGGGGTCGGGGGCAGCCCCAGCATTTT. The chain is built from TRBV18 and TRBJ1-5; D possibly corresponds to TRBD1 (5 bases). The CDR3 loop spans 15 amino acids. V dropped 2 bases and J dropped 7 bases, with 15 bases sitting between them. Germline values: CDR1 KGHSH, CDR2 LQKENI.

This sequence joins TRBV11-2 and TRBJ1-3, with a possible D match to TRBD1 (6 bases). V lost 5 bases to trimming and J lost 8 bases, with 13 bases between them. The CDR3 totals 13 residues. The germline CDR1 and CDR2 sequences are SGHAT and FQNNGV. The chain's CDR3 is CASSRYRDHTIYF. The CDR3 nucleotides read TGTGCCAGCAGCCGATACAGGGATCACACCATATATTTT.

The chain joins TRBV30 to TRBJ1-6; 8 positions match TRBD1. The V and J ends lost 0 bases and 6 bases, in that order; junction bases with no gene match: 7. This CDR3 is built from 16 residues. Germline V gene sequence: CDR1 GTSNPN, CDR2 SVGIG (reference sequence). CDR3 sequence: CAWSVLAGTGNSPLHF. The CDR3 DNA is TGTGCCTGGAGTGTACTAGCCGGGACAGGTAATTCACCCCTCCACTTT.

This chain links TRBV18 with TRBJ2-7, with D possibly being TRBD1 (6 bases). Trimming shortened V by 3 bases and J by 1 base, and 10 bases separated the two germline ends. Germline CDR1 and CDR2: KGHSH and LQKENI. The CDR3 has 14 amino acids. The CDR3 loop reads CASSPSDRSYEQYF. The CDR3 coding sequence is TGTGCCAGCTCACCGAGTGACAGGTCCTACGAGCAGTACTTC.

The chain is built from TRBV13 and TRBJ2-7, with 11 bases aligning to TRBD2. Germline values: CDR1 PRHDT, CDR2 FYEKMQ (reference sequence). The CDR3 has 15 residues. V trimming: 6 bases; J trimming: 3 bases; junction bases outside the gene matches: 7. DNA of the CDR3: TGTGCCAGCAGTTCCCGACTAGCGGGACTCTACGAGCAGTACTTC. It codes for CASSSRLAGLYEQYF.

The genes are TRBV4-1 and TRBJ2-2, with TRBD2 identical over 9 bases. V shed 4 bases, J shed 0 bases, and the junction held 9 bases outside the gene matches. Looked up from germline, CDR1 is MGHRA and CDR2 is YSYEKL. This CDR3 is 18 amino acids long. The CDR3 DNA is TGCGCCAGCAGCCTCCTTGGCGGGAGGGGGACGAACACCGGGGAGCTGTTTTTT. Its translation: CASSLLGGRGTNTGELFF.

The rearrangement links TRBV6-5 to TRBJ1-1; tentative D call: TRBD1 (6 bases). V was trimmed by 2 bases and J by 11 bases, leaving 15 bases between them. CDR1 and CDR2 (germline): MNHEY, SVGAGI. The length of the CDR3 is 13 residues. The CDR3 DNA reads TGTGCCAGCAGTTACGTGGGGGGGCGCCTGGCTTTCTTT. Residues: CASSYVGGRLAFF.

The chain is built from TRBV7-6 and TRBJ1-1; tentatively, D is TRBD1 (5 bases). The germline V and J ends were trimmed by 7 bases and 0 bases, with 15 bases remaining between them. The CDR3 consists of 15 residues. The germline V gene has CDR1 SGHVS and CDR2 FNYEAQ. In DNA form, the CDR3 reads TGTGCCAGCACCCCCGAAGCAGGGATGAACACTGAAGCTTTCTTT. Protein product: CASTPEAGMNTEAFF.

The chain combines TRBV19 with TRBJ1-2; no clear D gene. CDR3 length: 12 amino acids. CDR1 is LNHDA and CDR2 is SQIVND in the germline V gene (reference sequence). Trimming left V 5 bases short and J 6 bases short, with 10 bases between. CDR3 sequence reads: CASSPRHHGYTF. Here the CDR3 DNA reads TGTGCCAGTAGTCCCCGACATCATGGCTACACCTTC.

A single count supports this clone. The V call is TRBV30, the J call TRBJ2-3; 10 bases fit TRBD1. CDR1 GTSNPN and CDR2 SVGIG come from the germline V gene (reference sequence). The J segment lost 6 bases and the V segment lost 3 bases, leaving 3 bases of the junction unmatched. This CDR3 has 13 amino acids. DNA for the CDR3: TGTGCCTGGAGGGGGGACAGGGGTGATACGCAGTATTTT. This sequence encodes CAWRGDRGDTQYF.